Listed below are T cell receptor beta chains from one sample, sequenced in a study of T-cell reconstitution after alpha-beta-depleted transplantation in children. From the PCR reads, TCRdb called clonotypes with MiXCR, one entry per CDR3 protein. The repertoire has about 6,500 distinct CDR3 sequences, about 10% of them found once; the top ten carry approximately 22%. The sequences come from PBMCs, mostly from graft donor cells, collected 180 days after TCRalphabeta/CD19-depleted stem cell transplant. These receptor sequences come from a child in the first two years of life who had a stem cell transplant for acute myeloid leukemia, so the T cells may come from the graft donor. Each CDR3 is given with its conserved first and last residue. A D gene is named only where the DNA matches it firmly. Rows may omit the clone size; those that give it use once, few, many or a size class.

D gene	clone size	J gene	V gene	CDR3 DNA	CDR3 protein
TRBD1	many	TRBJ1-2	TRBV3-1	TGTGCCAGCAGCCTCGGGACAGAGGGCTATGGCTACACCTTC	CASSLGTEGYGYTF
NA	few	TRBJ2-4	TRBV7-9	TGTGCCAGCAGCTTAGGGACCCGCCTAGCCAAAAACATTCAGTACTTC	CASSLGTRLAKNIQYF
NA	medium-sized	TRBJ2-1	TRBV7-3	TGTGCCAGCAGCTCCACTAGTCATGAGCAGTTCTTC	CASSSTSHEQFF
NA	medium-sized	TRBJ2-7	TRBV5-1	TGCGCCAGCAGCCCCCAGGGCGGCTACGAGCAGTACTTC	CASSPQGGYEQYF
NA	many	TRBJ1-2	TRBV21-1	TGTGCCAGCAGCAGAGTTCGGATCACAGGGAGCTATGGCTACACCTTC	CASSRVRITGSYGYTF
NA	many	TRBJ1-2	TRBV6-5	TGTGCCAGCAGTTACTCGCGGCGGGCTAACTATGGCTACACCTTC	CASSYSRRANYGYTF
TRBD1	many	TRBJ2-2	TRBV5-1	TGCGCCAGCAGCCTAACAGGGGCCGGGAACACCGGGGAGCTGTTTTTT	CASSLTGAGNTGELFF
TRBD1	many	TRBJ2-7	TRBV11-1	TGTGCCAGCAGCCCCGGCGGGGGACAGGGTGGTCGGACCTACGAGCAGTACTTC	CASSPGGGQGGRTYEQYF
NA	many	TRBJ1-2	TRBV2	TGTGCCAGCAGTAACCTGAGGGCCTCTTCCTATGGCTACACCTTC	CASSNLRASSYGYTF
TRBD2	medium-sized	TRBJ2-1	TRBV2	TGTGCCAGCAGCGGGACTAGCGGAAATGAGCAGTTCTTC	CASSGTSGNEQFF
TRBD2	many	TRBJ2-1	TRBV7-3	TGTGCCAGCAGCAGGGTAGGGACTAGCGGGAGGGGCTCCTACAATGAGCAGTTCTTC	CASSRVGTSGRGSYNEQFF
TRBD1	many	TRBJ2-1	TRBV13	TGTGCCAGCAGCTTGGACAGGGTAATTTCCTACAATGAGCAGTTCTTC	CASSLDRVISYNEQFF
NA	many	TRBJ2-3	TRBV7-3	TGTGCCAGCAGCTTAGGGCGATCCACAGATACGCAGTATTTT	CASSLGRSTDTQYF
NA	NA	TRBJ1-5	TRBV15	TGTACCACCAGCAAGGACACTATCCTTAGCAATCAGCCCCAGCAATTT	CTTSKDTILSNQPQQF
NA	NA	TRBJ1-1	TRBV9	TGTGCCAGCAGCGTAGGGGACGGCACTGAAGCTTTCTTT	CASSVGDGTEAFF
NA	many	TRBJ2-1	TRBV6-5	TGTGCCAGCAGTTACCCGGGTGGGGGCGGGAGAGACAATGAGCAGTTCTTC	CASSYPGGGGRDNEQFF
TRBD2	many	TRBJ2-5	TRBV28	TGTGCCAGCAATGCACCCGGGACTAGCGGGAGAGAGACCCAGTACTTC	CASNAPGTSGRETQYF
TRBD1	many	TRBJ1-1	TRBV28	TGTGCCAGCAGTTTTGGGAGCCCAGGGGGCCGGATAACTTTCTTT	CASSFGSPGGRITFF
TRBD2	many	TRBJ2-1	TRBV5-1	TGCGCCAGCAGCTTGGCTAGCGTCGCGGGAGTGGACAATGAGCAGTTCTTC	CASSLASVAGVDNEQFF
TRBD1	many	TRBJ2-3	TRBV18	TGTGCCAGCTCACCACGAGGCAGGGGGAATCAGGATACGCAGTATTTT	CASSPRGRGNQDTQYF
NA	medium-sized	TRBJ2-5	TRBV29-1	TGCAGCGTTGAGTGGTGGTGGGGGGCGCGGGAGACCCAGTACTTC	CSVEWWWGARETQYF
NA	once	TRBJ1-5	TRBV7-8	TGTGCCAGCAGCTTAGGGGGTTACAATCAGCCCCAGCATTTT	CASSLGGYNQPQHF
TRBD1	many	TRBJ2-7	TRBV5-1	TGCGCCAGCAGCCAACAGGGGGCATCGTACGAGCAGTACTTC	CASSQQGASYEQYF
TRBD1	medium-sized	TRBJ2-5	TRBV12-3/TRBV12-4	TGTGCCAGCAGTGAACAGGGGGAGACCCAGTACTTC	CASSEQGETQYF
TRBD2	many	TRBJ2-7	TRBV20-1	TGCAGTGCCCGGCCTTTGCGGGAGGGATACGAGCAGTACTTC	CSARPLREGYEQYF
TRBD2	NA	TRBJ2-7	TRBV2	TGTGCCAGCAGTGAGACTAGCGCCCACGAGCAGTACTTC	CASSETSAHEQYF
TRBD2	medium-sized	TRBJ2-1	TRBV20-1	TGCAGTGTCGCCGGGACTAGCGGGTACAATGAGCAGTTCTTC	CSVAGTSGYNEQFF
TRBD1	many	TRBJ2-7	TRBV5-1	TGCGCCAGCAGCTTGGGAGGGACAGCCGACCTCTCCTACGAGCAGTACTTC	CASSLGGTADLSYEQYF
TRBD2	many	TRBJ2-7	TRBV29-1	TGCAGCGCTAGCGGCCATGGGCTCTACGAGCAGTACTTC	CSASGHGLYEQYF
TRBD1	NA	TRBJ1-1	TRBV20-1	TGCAGTGCTAGAGATGGCCGGACAGGACTCGGCAATGAAGCTTTCTTT	CSARDGRTGLGNEAFF
TRBD1	many	TRBJ2-3	TRBV19	TGTGCCAGTAGTACGGGACAGGGGTTCACAGATACGCAGTATTTT	CASSTGQGFTDTQYF
NA	many	TRBJ1-1	TRBV5-1	TGCGCCAGCAGCTTGGTTCAGGGCTTGAACACTGAAGCTTTCTTT	CASSLVQGLNTEAFF
NA	many	TRBJ2-7	TRBV6-1	TGTGCCAGCAGAGGGCGGTCTGGCTCCTACGAGCAGTACTTC	CASRGRSGSYEQYF
NA	medium-sized	TRBJ2-7	TRBV28	TGTGCCAGCAGGGGGAGCACGGACTACGAGCAGTACTTC	CASRGSTDYEQYF
NA	NA	TRBJ2-7	TRBV6-4	TGTGCCAGCAGACCGAGAGGGGGGGGGCTTTACGAGCAGTACTTC	CASRPRGGGLYEQYF
NA	many	TRBJ2-4	TRBV6-5	TGTGCCAGCAGTTATCTCGGCAAAAACATTCAGTACTTC	CASSYLGKNIQYF
TRBD1	many	TRBJ2-3	TRBV3-1	TGTGCCAGCAGCCAATCCGGGACAGACAGCGCAGATACGCAGTATTTT	CASSQSGTDSADTQYF
NA	many	TRBJ1-6	TRBV28	TGTGCCAGCAGGGGGGCAGGGGTCAGTTCACCCCTCCACTTT	CASRGAGVSSPLHF
TRBD2	medium-sized	TRBJ2-1	TRBV18	TGTGCCAGCTCACCGGCTAGCGGGAGGTCGAATGAGCAGTTCTTC	CASSPASGRSNEQFF
NA	many	TRBJ2-2	TRBV24-1	TGTGCCACCAGTGACCGGACGTGGACCGGGGAGCTGTTTTTT	CATSDRTWTGELFF
NA	few	TRBJ2-1	TRBV4-2	TGTGCCAGCAGCCACGACAGCCTCAATGAGCAGTTCTTC	CASSHDSLNEQFF
TRBD1	many	TRBJ2-7	TRBV25-1	TGTGCCAGCAGTGAATCGCTCGGACAGGGGGACCACTACGAGCAGTACTTC	CASSESLGQGDHYEQYF
TRBD2	large	TRBJ2-7	TRBV4-1	TGCGCCAGCAGACAGCGGGAGGGCCTTTACGAGCAGTACTTC	CASRQREGLYEQYF
NA	many	TRBJ1-2	TRBV20-1	TGCAGTGCTAGAGGCGTCAGGGGTAAAAATGGCTACACCTTC	CSARGVRGKNGYTF
TRBD1	many	TRBJ2-7	TRBV12-3/TRBV12-4	TGTGCCAGCAGCCCACAGGGGGTCTTAACCTACGGGCAGTACTTC	CASSPQGVLTYGQYF